This is a list of T cell receptor beta chains from one sample in a study of T cell responses to AZD1222 COVID-19 vaccine. Sequencing was performed with immunoSEQ multiplex PCR; in TCRdb, only in-frame clones are kept and a portion is missing. The profile covers roughly 120,000 clones, with roughly nine tenths appearing a single time and nearly 4.5% taken by the ten largest. The starting material was peripheral blood, obtained on day 0 of AZD1222 vaccination. The receptors here all came from an adult in good health. The CDR3 runs from the conserved cysteine through the conserved F or W. A D gene is named only where the DNA matches it firmly. Clone size is not always given. Where it is, it says once, few, many or a class for expanded clones.

CARSLYFASADEQYF	TGTGCCAGAAGCTTGTATTTTGCGAGCGCCGACGAGCAGTACTTC	NA	TRBV5-3	NA	TRBJ2-7
CASSRDSTLYEQYF	TGTGCCAGCAGTCGCGACAGTACCCTCTACGAGCAGTACTTC	NA	TRBV7-9	NA	TRBJ2-7
CASSLSYGYTF	TGTGCCAGCAGCTTATCCTATGGCTACACCTTC	NA	TRBV7-2	NA	TRBJ1-2
CATSDSSGVGGTDTQYF	TGTGCCACCAGTGATTCCTCCGGAGTGGGGGGGACAGATACGCAGTATTTT	TRBD2	TRBV24-1	NA	TRBJ2-3
CASRSTLADLREQFF	TGTGCCAGCAGAAGTACACTAGCGGACCTCAGGGAGCAGTTCTTC	TRBD2	TRBV5-4	NA	TRBJ2-1
CASSQVPGQANYGYTF	TGCGCCAGCAGCCAAGTACCGGGACAGGCGAACTATGGCTACACCTTC	TRBD1	TRBV4-1	NA	TRBJ1-2
CASSIEGRGGNQPQHF	TGTGCCAGTAGTATAGAGGGGCGAGGTGGCAATCAGCCCCAGCATTTT	NA	TRBV19	once	TRBJ1-5
CASSRGDRSTNEKLFF	TGTGCCAGCAGCCGAGGAGATCGATCAACTAATGAAAAACTGTTTTTT	NA	TRBV3-1/TRBV3-2	NA	TRBJ1-4
CASSRWTGVSYEQYF	TGTGCCAGCAGTAGGTGGACAGGGGTTAGCTACGAGCAGTACTTC	TRBD1	TRBV6-5	NA	TRBJ2-7
CAWSPRDRVGQPQHF	TGTGCCTGGAGTCCCCGGGACAGGGTGGGTCAGCCCCAGCATTTT	TRBD1	TRBV30	NA	TRBJ1-5
CASSPRRARGYTF	TGTGCCAGCAGCCCCCGAAGGGCGAGGGGCTACACCTTC	NA	TRBV28	NA	TRBJ1-2
CSASRPSEQFF	TGCAGTGCTAGTAGGCCTAGTGAGCAGTTCTTC	NA	TRBV20-1	few	TRBJ2-1
CASRDPRAYGYTF	TGTGCCAGCAGGGACCCGAGGGCCTATGGCTACACCTTC	NA	TRBV6-6	few	TRBJ1-2
CASSQGGQHEQYF	TGTGCCAGCAGCCAAGGGGGGCAACACGAGCAGTACTTC	NA	TRBV4-2	NA	TRBJ2-7
CASSVGTGGGDEQFF	TGCGCCAGCAGCGTGGGGACCGGGGGCGGGGATGAGCAGTTCTTC	NA	TRBV5-1	NA	TRBJ2-1
CATSRDGGTPDTQYF	TGTGCCACCAGCAGGGATGGGGGAACCCCAGATACGCAGTATTTT	NA	TRBV15	many	TRBJ2-3
CASSEHIEGTGDYEQYF	TGTGCCAGCAGTGAACATATAGAAGGGACAGGGGACTACGAGCAGTACTTC	TRBD1	TRBV25-1	NA	TRBJ2-7
CASSRDRAYEQYF	TGTGCCAGCAGCCGGGACAGGGCCTACGAGCAGTACTTC	TRBD1	TRBV6-1	NA	TRBJ2-7
CSATGVETQYF	TGCAGTGCAACAGGGGTAGAGACCCAGTACTTC	TRBD1	TRBV20-1	NA	TRBJ2-5
CASSIAGKAGEQYF	TGTGCCAGTAGTATAGCAGGGAAGGCTGGCGAGCAGTACTTC	NA	TRBV19	NA	TRBJ2-7
CASSPTSSSYNEQFF	TGCGCCAGCAGCCCGACATCGAGCTCCTACAATGAGCAGTTCTTC	NA	TRBV10-1	NA	TRBJ2-1
CASSFDGIGTEAFF	TGTGCCAGCAGTTTTGACGGCATCGGCACTGAAGCTTTCTTT	NA	TRBV27	NA	TRBJ1-1
CASSRGAEQYF	TGTGCCAGTAGCCGGGGGGCCGAGCAGTACTTC	NA	TRBV27	NA	TRBJ2-7
CASSDSVGATGELFF	TGTGCCAGCAGTGACTCGGTAGGGGCCACCGGGGAGCTGTTTTTT	NA	TRBV6-4	NA	TRBJ2-2
CASSGQPQGTEAFF	TGTGCCAGCAGCGGCCAGCCGCAGGGCACTGAAGCTTTCTTT	NA	TRBV5-6	NA	TRBJ1-1
CASSQEGQGYYGYTF	TGCGCCAGCAGCCAAGAGGGACAGGGGTACTATGGCTACACCTTC	TRBD1	TRBV4-1	NA	TRBJ1-2
CASSLGGAGVNTGELFF	TGTGCCAGCAGCTTGGGGGGTGCGGGGGTGAACACCGGGGAGCTGTTTTTT	TRBD2	TRBV5-4	NA	TRBJ2-2
CASSLHPAYEQYF	TGCGCCAGCAGCTTGCACCCAGCCTACGAGCAGTACTTC	NA	TRBV5-1	NA	TRBJ2-7
CASSRSRQGNSPLHF	TGTGCCAGCAGCCGATCGAGACAGGGAAATTCACCCCTCCACTTT	TRBD1	TRBV6-5	NA	TRBJ1-6
CASSPGSLLGLDSNQPQHF	TGTGCCAGCAGTCCCGGAAGCTTACTGGGCCTTGATAGCAATCAGCCCCAGCATTTT	NA	TRBV28	NA	TRBJ1-5
CASSRSGASYNEQFF	TGTGCCAGCAGCCGGAGCGGGGCTTCCTACAATGAGCAGTTCTTC	TRBD2	TRBV11-3	NA	TRBJ2-1
CASSSGGTGEQYF	TGTGCCAGCAGTAGCGGGGGTACGGGCGAGCAGTACTTC	TRBD2	TRBV12-3/TRBV12-4	NA	TRBJ2-7
CASSGGKRGYTDTQYF	TGTGCCAGCAGTGGCGGGAAGAGGGGGTACACAGATACGCAGTATTTT	NA	TRBV25-1	once	TRBJ2-3